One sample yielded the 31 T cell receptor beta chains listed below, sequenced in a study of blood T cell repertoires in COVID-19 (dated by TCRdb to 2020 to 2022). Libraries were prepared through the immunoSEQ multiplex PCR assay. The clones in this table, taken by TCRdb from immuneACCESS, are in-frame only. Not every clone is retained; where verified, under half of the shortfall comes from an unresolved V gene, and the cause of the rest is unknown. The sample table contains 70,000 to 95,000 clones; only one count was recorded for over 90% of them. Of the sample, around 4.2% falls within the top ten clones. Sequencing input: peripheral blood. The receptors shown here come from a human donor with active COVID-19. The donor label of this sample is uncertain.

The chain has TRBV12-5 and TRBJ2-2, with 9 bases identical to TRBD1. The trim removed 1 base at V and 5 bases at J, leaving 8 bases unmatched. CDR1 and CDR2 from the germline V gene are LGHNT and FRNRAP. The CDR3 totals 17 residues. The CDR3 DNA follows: TGTGCTAGTGGTTTGGGTGCGGGGACAGGGTTGACCGGGGAGCTGTTTTTT. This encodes CASGLGAGTGLTGELFF.

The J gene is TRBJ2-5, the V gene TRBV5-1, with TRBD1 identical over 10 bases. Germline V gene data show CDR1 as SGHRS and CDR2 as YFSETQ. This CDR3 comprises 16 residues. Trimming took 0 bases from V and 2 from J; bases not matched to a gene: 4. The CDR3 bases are TGCGCCAGCAGCTTGGGACAGGGGGCTAGGCAAGAGACCCAGTACTTC. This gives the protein CASSLGQGARQETQYF.

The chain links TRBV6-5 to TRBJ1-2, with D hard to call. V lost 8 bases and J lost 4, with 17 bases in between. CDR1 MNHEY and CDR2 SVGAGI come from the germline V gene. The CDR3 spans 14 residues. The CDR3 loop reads CASGEGVLAYGYTF. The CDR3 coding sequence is TGTGCCAGCGGGGAGGGAGTACTGGCCTATGGCTACACCTTC.

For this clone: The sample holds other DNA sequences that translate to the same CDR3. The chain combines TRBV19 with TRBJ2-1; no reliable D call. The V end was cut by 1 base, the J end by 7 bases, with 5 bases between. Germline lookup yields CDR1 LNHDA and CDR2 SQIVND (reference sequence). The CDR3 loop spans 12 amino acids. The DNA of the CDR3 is TGTGCCAGTAGTATAGCCGGGAATGAGCAGTTCTTC. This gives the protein CASSIAGNEQFF.

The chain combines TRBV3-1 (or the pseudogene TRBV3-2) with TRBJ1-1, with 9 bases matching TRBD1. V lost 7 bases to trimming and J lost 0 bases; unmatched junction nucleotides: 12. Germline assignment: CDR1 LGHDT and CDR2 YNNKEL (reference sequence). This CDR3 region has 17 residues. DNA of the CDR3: TGTGCCAGCACCCTTGGGGGGACAGGGCCGATGAACACTGAAGCTTTCTTT. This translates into CASTLGGTGPMNTEAFF.

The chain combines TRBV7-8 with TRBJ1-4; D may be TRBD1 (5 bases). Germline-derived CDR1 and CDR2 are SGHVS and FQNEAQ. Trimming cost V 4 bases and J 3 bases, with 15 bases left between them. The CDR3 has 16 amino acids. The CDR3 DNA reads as TGTGCCAGCAGCTCCACGGGGGGGGAGTCTAATGAAAAACTGTTTTTT. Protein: CASSSTGGESNEKLFF.

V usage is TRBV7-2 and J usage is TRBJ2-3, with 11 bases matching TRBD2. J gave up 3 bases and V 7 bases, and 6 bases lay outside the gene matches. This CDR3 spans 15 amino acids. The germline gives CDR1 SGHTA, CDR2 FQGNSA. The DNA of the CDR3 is TGTGCCAGCATCCTTAGCGGGAGGGCGACAGATACGCAGTATTTT. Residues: CASILSGRATDTQYF.

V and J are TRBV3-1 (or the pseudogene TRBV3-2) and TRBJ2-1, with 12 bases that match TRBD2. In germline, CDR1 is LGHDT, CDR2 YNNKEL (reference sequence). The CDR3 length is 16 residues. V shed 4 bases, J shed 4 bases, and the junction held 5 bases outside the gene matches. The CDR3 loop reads CASSRLAGEMYNEQFF. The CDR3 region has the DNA TGTGCCAGCAGCCGACTAGCGGGAGAAATGTACAATGAGCAGTTCTTC.

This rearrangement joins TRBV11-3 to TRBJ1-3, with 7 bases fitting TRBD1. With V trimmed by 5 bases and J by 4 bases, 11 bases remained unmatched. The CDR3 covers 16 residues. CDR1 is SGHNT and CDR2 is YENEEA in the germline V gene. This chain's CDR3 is CASSLHPPTGGNTIYF. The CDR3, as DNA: TGTGCCAGCAGCCTCCACCCGCCGACAGGGGGAAACACCATATATTTT.

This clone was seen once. CDR3 region: CASSQDLNSYGYTF. The CDR3, as DNA: TGTGCCAGCAGCCAAGACCTCAATAGTTATGGCTACACCTTC. The V gene is TRBV3-1 (or the pseudogene TRBV3-2), the J gene TRBJ1-2; no reliable D call. V shed 0 bases and J shed 5 bases, with 10 bases lying between them. The germline CDR1 and CDR2 sequences are LGHDT and YNNKEL (reference sequence). CDR3 length: 14 residues.

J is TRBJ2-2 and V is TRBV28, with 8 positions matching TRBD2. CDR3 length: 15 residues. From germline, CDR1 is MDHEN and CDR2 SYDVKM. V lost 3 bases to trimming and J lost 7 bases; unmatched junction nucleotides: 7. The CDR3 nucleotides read TGTGCCAGCAGTTTTGGGGTAGCGGGAATCGGGGAGCTGTTTTTT. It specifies CASSFGVAGIGELFF.

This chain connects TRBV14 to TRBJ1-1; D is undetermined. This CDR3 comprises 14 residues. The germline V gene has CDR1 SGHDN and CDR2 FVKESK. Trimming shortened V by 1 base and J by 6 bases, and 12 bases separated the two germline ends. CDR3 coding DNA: TGTGCCAGCAGCCAAGTGGTCGGTTCTGCTGAAGCTTTCTTT. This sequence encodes CASSQVVGSAEAFF.

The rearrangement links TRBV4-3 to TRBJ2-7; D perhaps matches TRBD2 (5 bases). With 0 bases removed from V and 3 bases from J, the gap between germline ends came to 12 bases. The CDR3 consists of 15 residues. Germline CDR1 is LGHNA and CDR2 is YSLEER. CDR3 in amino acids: CASSQDVSGLYEQYF. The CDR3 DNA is TGCGCCAGCAGCCAAGATGTGTCAGGACTCTACGAGCAGTACTTC.

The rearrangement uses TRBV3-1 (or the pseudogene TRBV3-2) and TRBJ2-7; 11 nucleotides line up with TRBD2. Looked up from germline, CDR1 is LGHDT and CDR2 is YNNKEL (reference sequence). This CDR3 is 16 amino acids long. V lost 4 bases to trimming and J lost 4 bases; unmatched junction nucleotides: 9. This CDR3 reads CASSPALLAGDYEQYF. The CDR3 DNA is TGTGCCAGCAGCCCCGCGCTACTAGCGGGGGATTACGAGCAGTACTTC.

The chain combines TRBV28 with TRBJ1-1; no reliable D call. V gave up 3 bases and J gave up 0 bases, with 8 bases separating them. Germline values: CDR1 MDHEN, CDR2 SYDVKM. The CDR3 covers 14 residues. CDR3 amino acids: CASSFGQMNTEAFF. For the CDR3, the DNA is TGTGCCAGCAGTTTTGGGCAGATGAACACTGAAGCTTTCTTT.

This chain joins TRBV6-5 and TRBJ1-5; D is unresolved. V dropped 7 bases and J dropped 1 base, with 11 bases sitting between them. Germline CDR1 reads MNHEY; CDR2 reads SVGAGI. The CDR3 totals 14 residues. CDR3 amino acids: CASIRGKSNQPQHF. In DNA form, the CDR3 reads TGTGCCAGCATCCGAGGGAAGAGCAATCAGCCCCAGCATTTT.

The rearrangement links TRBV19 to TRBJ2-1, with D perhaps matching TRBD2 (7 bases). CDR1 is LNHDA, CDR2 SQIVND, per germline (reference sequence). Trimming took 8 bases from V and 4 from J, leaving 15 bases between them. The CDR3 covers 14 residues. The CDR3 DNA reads TGTGCCAGTTTGGGGGGGCGCCTTTACAATGAGCAGTTCTTC. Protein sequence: CASLGGRLYNEQFF.

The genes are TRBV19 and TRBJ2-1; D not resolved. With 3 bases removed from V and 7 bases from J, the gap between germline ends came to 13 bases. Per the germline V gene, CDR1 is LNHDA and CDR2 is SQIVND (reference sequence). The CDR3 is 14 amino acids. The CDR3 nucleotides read TGTGCCAGTAGTATGTCCCCTAGGATGAATGAGCAGTTCTTC. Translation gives CASSMSPRMNEQFF. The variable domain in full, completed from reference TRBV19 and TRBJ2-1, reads DGGITQSPKYLFRKEGQNVTLSCEQNLNHDAMYWYRQDPGQGLRLIYYSQIVNDFQKGDIAEGYSVSREKKESFPLTVTSAQKNPTAFYLCASSMSPRMNEQFFGPGTRLTVL.

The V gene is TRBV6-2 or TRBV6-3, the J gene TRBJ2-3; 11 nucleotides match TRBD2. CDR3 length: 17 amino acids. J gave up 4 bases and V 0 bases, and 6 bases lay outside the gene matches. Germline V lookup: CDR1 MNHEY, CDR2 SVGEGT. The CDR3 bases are TGTGCCAGCAGTTACTCGAGGCCTAGCGGGAGGTCAGATACGCAGTATTTT. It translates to CASSYSRPSGRSDTQYF.

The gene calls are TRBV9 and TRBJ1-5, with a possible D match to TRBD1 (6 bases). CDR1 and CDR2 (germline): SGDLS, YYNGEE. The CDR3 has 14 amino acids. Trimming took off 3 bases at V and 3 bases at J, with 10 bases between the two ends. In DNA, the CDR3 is TGTGCCAGCAGCGGACAGGAACACAATCAGCCCCAGCATTTT. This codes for CASSGQEHNQPQHF. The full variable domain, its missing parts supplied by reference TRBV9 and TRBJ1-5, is DSGVTQTPKHLITATGQRVTLRCSPRSGDLSVYWYQQSLDQGLQFLIQYYNGEERAKGNILERFSAQQFPDLHSELNLSSLELGDSALYFCASSGQEHNQPQHFGDGTRLSIL.

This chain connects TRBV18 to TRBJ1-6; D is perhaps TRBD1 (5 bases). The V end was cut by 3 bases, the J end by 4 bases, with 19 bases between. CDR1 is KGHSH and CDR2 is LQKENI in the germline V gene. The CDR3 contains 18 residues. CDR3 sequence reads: CASSPLDSSLQYNSPLHF. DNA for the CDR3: TGTGCCAGCTCACCGCTAGACAGTTCCCTCCAATATAATTCACCCCTCCACTTT.

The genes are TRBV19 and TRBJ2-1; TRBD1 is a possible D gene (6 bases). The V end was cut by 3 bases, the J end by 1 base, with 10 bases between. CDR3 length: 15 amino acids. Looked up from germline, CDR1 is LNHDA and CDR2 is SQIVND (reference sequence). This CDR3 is CASSMRGLSYNEQFF. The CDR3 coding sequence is TGTGCCAGTAGTATGAGGGGGTTATCCTACAATGAGCAGTTCTTC. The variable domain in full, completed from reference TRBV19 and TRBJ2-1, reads DGGITQSPKYLFRKEGQNVTLSCEQNLNHDAMYWYRQDPGQGLRLIYYSQIVNDFQKGDIAEGYSVSREKKESFPLTVTSAQKNPTAFYLCASSMRGLSYNEQFFGPGTRLTVL.

In DNA, the CDR3 is TGTGCCAGTAGTACCGCGCGGGGGAATGAGCAGTTCTTC. Translation: CASSTARGNEQFF. The gene calls are TRBV19 and TRBJ2-1, with TRBD2 matching 7 bases. Per germline, CDR1 LNHDA and CDR2 SQIVND (reference sequence). There are 13 residues in the CDR3. V was pared by 4 bases and J by 7 bases, with 4 bases of the junction left unmatched.

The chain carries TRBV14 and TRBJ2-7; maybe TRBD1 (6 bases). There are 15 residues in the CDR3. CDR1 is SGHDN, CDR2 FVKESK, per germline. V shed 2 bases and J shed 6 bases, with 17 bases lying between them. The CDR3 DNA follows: TGTGCCAGCAGCCAACGTACTCTAGGGGGAACCGAGCAGTACTTC. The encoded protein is CASSQRTLGGTEQYF.

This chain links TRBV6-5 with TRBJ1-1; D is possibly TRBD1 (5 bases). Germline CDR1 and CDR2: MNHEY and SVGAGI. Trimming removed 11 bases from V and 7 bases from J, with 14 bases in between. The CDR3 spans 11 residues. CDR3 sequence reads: CAGTSTGEAFF. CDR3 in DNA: TGTGCCGGGACTTCAACAGGTGAAGCTTTCTTT.

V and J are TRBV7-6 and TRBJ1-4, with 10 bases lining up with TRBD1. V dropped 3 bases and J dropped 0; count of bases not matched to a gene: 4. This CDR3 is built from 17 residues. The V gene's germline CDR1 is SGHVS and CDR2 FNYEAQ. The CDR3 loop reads CASSLGTGAPTNEKLFF. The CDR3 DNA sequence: TGTGCCAGCAGCTTGGGGACAGGGGCTCCAACTAATGAAAAACTGTTTTTT.

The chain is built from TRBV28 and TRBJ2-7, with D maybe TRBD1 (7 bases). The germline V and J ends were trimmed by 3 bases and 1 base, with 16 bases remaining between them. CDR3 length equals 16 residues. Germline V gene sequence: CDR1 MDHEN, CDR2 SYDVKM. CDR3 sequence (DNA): TGTGCCAGCAGTTTTTCGGCAGGGGGAGGATCCTACGAGCAGTACTTC. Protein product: CASSFSAGGGSYEQYF. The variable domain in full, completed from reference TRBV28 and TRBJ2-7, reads DVKVTQSSRYLVKRTGEKVFLECVQDMDHENMFWYRQDPGLGLRLIYFSYDVKMKEKGDIPEGYSVSREKKERFSLILESASTNQTSMYLCASSFSAGGGSYEQYFGPGTRLTVT.

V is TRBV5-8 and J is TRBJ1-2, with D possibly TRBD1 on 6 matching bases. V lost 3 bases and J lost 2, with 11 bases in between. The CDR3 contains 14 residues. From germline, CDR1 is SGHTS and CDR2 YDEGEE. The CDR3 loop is CASSSGQINYGYTF. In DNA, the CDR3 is TGTGCCAGCAGCTCAGGACAGATCAACTATGGCTACACCTTC.

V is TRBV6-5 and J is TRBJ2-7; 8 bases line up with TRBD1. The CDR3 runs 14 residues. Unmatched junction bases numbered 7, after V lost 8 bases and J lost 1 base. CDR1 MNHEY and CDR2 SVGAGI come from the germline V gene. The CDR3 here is CASRSTGASYEQYF. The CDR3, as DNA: TGTGCCAGCCGCTCGACAGGGGCATCCTACGAGCAGTACTTC.

In DNA form, the CDR3 reads TGCGCCAGCACGGGGACTAAACCCACCGGGGAGCTGTTTTTT. Translated, it gives CASTGTKPTGELFF. This chain links TRBV10-2 with TRBJ2-2; 7 positions match TRBD2. V dropped 7 bases and J dropped 4; count of bases not matched to a gene: 6. The CDR3 length is 14 residues. Germline CDR1 is WSHSY and CDR2 is SAAADI.

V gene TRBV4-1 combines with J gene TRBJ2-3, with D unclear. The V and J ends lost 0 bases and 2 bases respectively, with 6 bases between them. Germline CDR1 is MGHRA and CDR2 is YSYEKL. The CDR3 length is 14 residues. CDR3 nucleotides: TGCGCCAGCAGCCAAGAGTGGGCCACAGATACGCAGTATTTT. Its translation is CASSQEWATDTQYF.